The 4 T cell receptor beta chains reported below all come from one sample, sequenced in a study of T-cell reconstitution after alpha-beta-depleted transplantation in children. Unique molecular identifiers featured in how the TCRbeta library was prepared. In TCRdb, the PCR reads were re-called with MiXCR into one record per CDR3 protein. This sample has approximately 430,000 distinct CDR3 sequences, with around 15% found just once. Sequences were derived from PBMCs, mostly from graft donor cells, sampled 360 days after TCRalphabeta/CD19-depleted stem cell transplant. These receptors all stem from a boy younger than two who had a stem cell transplant for Wiskott-Aldrich syndrome, so the T cells may come from the graft donor.

J is TRBJ2-1 and V is TRBV3-1; D is undetermined. The CDR3 is 12 amino acids. V lost 0 bases, J lost 8 bases, and 5 bases lay in between. In germline, CDR1 is LGHDT, CDR2 YNNKEL (reference sequence). The CDR3 loop is CASSQDLYEQFF. The CDR3 region has the DNA TGTGCCAGCAGCCAAGACTTATATGAGCAGTTCTTC.

V is TRBV5-1 and J is TRBJ2-1; 7 bases line up with TRBD1. The CDR3 covers 20 residues. With V trimmed by 0 bases and J by 1 base, 16 bases remained unmatched. The germline V gene encodes CDR1 SGHRS and CDR2 YFSETQ. The CDR3 sequence is CASSLVARGWVWKSYNEQFF. CDR3 sequence (DNA): TGCGCCAGCAGCTTGGTAGCCAGGGGGTGGGTGTGGAAGTCCTACAATGAGCAGTTCTTC.

This clonotype was picked up one time. The chain employs TRBV7-8 and TRBJ2-5, with D maybe TRBD1 (7 bases). V was cut by 5 bases and J by 2 bases, with 15 bases left in between. This CDR3 spans 15 amino acids. Germline assignment: CDR1 SGHVS and CDR2 FQNEAQ. This CDR3 reads CASSTLQGRQETQYF. In DNA, the CDR3 is TGTGCCAGCAGCACCCTACAGGGGAGGCAAGAGACCCAGTACTTC.

The genes are TRBV7-9 and TRBJ2-7; 9 nucleotides align to TRBD1. The trim removed 5 bases at V and 1 base at J, leaving 3 bases unmatched. CDR3 length: 14 amino acids. CDR1 and CDR2 (germline): SEHNR, FQNEAQ (reference sequence). The CDR3, as DNA: TGTGCCAGCAGCGCGACAGGGGGGTCCTACGAGCAGTACTTC. It codes for CASSATGGSYEQYF.